These 11 T cell receptor beta chains originate from one sample sequenced in a study of blood T cell repertoires in COVID-19. Some clones are missing from TCRdb's copy, which holds only in-frame ones; the method was immunoSEQ multiplex PCR. Here the sample spans under 300,000 clones, 70% to 90% being singletons. Sequenced input: peripheral blood. These receptors were collected from a woman aged 70 to 79 with acute or convalescent COVID-19.

The V and J genes are TRBV19 and TRBJ1-1; no firm D call. The ends were cut back, 10 bases at V and 4 bases at J, with 19 bases in the middle. Germline V gives CDR1 LNHDA, CDR2 SQIVND (reference sequence). CDR3 length: 14 amino acids. CDR3 coding DNA: TGTGCCACCCACATCCACTTGGGCGTCACTGAAGCTTTCTTT. This codes for CATHIHLGVTEAFF.

The chain carries TRBV3-1 (or the pseudogene TRBV3-2) and TRBJ2-1, with TRBD2 identical over 15 bases. V shed 4 bases and J 5 bases; nucleotides not matched to a gene: 3. Germline values: CDR1 LGHDT, CDR2 YNNKEL (reference sequence). The CDR3 totals 16 residues. DNA of the CDR3: TGTGCCAGCAGCCGGACTAGCGGGGGGGTGAACAATGAGCAGTTCTTC. It encodes CASSRTSGGVNNEQFF.

The chain recombines TRBV6-1 with TRBJ1-6, with TRBD1 matching 8 bases. The CDR3 loop spans 16 amino acids. V lost 3 bases and J lost 7; bases outside the gene matches: 8. From germline, CDR1 is MNHNS and CDR2 SASEGT. CDR3 protein: CASSDDHRGKNSPLHF. CDR3 nucleotide sequence: TGTGCCAGCAGTGACGATCACAGGGGGAAGAATTCACCCCTCCACTTT.

This clone was detected only once. V is TRBV5-1 and J is TRBJ1-6; D is unresolved. Trimming stripped 2 bases from V and 8 bases from J, with 14 bases between. This CDR3 contains 15 residues. Germline CDR1 SGHRS, CDR2 YFSETQ. The CDR3 reads CASSLLGERDSPLHF. CDR3 coding DNA: TGCGCCAGCAGCTTACTCGGGGAGAGGGATTCACCCCTCCACTTT. The variable domain in full, completed from reference TRBV5-1 and TRBJ1-6, reads KAGVTQTPRYLIKTRGQQVTLSCSPISGHRSVSWYQQTPGQGLQFLFEYFSETQRNKGNFPGRFSGRQFSNSRSEMNVSTLELGDSALYLCASSLLGERDSPLHFGNGTRLTVT.

The chain couples TRBV6-6 to TRBJ2-2; D perhaps matches TRBD2 (6 bases). Germline V gives CDR1 MNHNY, CDR2 SVGAGI (reference sequence). This CDR3 is built from 15 residues. The V end was cut by 6 bases, the J end by 2 bases, with 13 bases between. The CDR3 DNA reads as TGTGCCAGCAGACCCGGGACTCGAAACACCGGGGAGCTGTTTTTT. Its protein is CASRPGTRNTGELFF.

The chain has TRBV18 and TRBJ1-2; D call uncertain. From germline, CDR1 is KGHSH and CDR2 LQKENI. There are 16 residues in the CDR3. The ends were cut back, 3 bases at V and 0 bases at J, with 14 bases in the middle. DNA of the CDR3: TGTGCCAGCTCACCGGGAGGAACTCTTTCTAACTATGGCTACACCTTC. Protein sequence: CASSPGGTLSNYGYTF.

The CDR3 nucleotides are TGTGCCAGCAGCACGGGACTAGCGGGGGGGGCGACGGGAGCAGATACGCAGTATTTT. This codes for CASSTGLAGGATGADTQYF. This sequence joins TRBV9 and TRBJ2-3; 16 bases are shared with TRBD2. Losses at the gene ends were 4 bases for V and 4 bases for J; bases not matched to a gene: 12. Germline V lookup: CDR1 SGDLS, CDR2 YYNGEE. CDR3 length equals 19 residues.

This clone has a single count. The V call is TRBV12-3 or TRBV12-4, the J call TRBJ1-1; possible D gene TRBD1, 5 bases. Trimming left V 7 bases short and J 3 bases short, with 12 bases between. The CDR3 length is 13 residues. The CDR3 DNA reads TGTGCCAGCACTCTAGGGGTCGACACTGAAGCTTTCTTT. This codes for CASTLGVDTEAFF.

The chain carries TRBV2 and TRBJ2-3; 9 positions agree with TRBD1. Unmatched junction bases numbered 10, after V lost 6 bases and J lost 3 bases. CDR1 SNHLY and CDR2 FYNNEI come from the germline V gene. The CDR3 covers 16 residues. CDR3 nucleotide sequence: TGTGCCAGCAGGAGGGGACAGGGTTTGGGGACAGATACGCAGTATTTT. It specifies CASRRGQGLGTDTQYF.

A few counts support this clone. This rearrangement joins TRBV6-2 or TRBV6-3 to TRBJ2-3; no firm D call. Trimming cost V 0 bases and J 0 bases, with 10 bases left between them. Germline CDR1 and CDR2: MNHEY and SVGEGT. The CDR3 totals 16 residues. The CDR3 sequence is CASSYSRLDSTDTQYF. DNA for the CDR3: TGTGCCAGCAGTTACTCCCGACTGGATAGCACAGATACGCAGTATTTT.

The chain couples TRBV6-5 to TRBJ2-5, with TRBD1 as a possible D gene (5 bases). The CDR3 consists of 12 residues. CDR1 MNHEY and CDR2 SVGAGI come from the germline V gene. The V end was cut by 7 bases, the J end by 3 bases, with 9 bases between. The CDR3 DNA follows: TGTGCCAGCAAGAGGACAAAAGAGACCCAGTACTTC. This gives the protein CASKRTKETQYF.